Shown below are 8 T cell receptor beta chains from a single sample sequenced in a study of cytomegalovirus exposure and HLA in healthy donors. Primers included in the PCR were 60 Vbeta and 13 Jbeta primers. Assay: immunoSEQ multiplex PCR; the TCRdb copy retains only in-frame clones and omits some. Among approximately 170,000 clones, approximately 80% were seen once, and the ten largest hold under 5%. The sample taken for sequencing was PBMCs. Source of these receptors: a woman between 45 and 65 years old in good health and CMV-seropositive.

The chain uses TRBV7-6 and TRBJ1-6, with TRBD1 matching over 7 bases. Germline CDR1 SGHVS, CDR2 FNYEAQ. Trimming cost V 5 bases and J 12 bases; bases outside gene matches: 7. The CDR3 loop spans 13 amino acids. The CDR3 sequence is CASSAGQAEPLHF. The CDR3 coding sequence is TGTGCCAGCAGCGCCGGACAGGCCGAACCCCTCCACTTT.

This clone turned up a few times. The V and J genes are TRBV20-1 and TRBJ1-2; D not resolved. The length of the CDR3 is 9 residues. Germline values: CDR1 DFQATT, CDR2 SNEGSKA (reference sequence). V was clipped by 5 bases and J by 6 bases, with 4 bases between them. CDR3 nucleotides: TGCAGTGCTGGGCATGGCTACACCTTC. This codes for CSAGHGYTF.

The gene calls are TRBV10-3 and TRBJ2-6; TRBD1 aligns across 10 bases. V shed 5 bases, J shed 4 bases, and the junction held 5 bases outside the gene matches. Germline V gives CDR1 ENHRY, CDR2 SYGVKD. The CDR3 extends over 16 amino acids. The CDR3 bases are TGTGCCATCAGTCCCGGGACAGGGGCCGGGGCCAACGTCCTGACTTTC. Its translation is CAISPGTGAGANVLTF.

The V and J genes are TRBV19 and TRBJ1-1; D is unresolved. Germline CDR1 LNHDA, CDR2 SQIVND (reference sequence). The CDR3 has 15 residues. The V and J ends lost 4 bases and 5 bases respectively, with 17 bases between them. The DNA of the CDR3 is TGTGCCAGTAGTACAGCCCACGCGGGAAGGACTGAAGCTTTCTTT. It yields the protein CASSTAHAGRTEAFF.

DNA of the CDR3: TGTGCCAGCACCGAGGGAGGGGGGAGGAACACCGGGGAGCTGTTTTTT. It specifies CASTEGGGRNTGELFF. V usage is TRBV9 and J usage is TRBJ2-2, with D perhaps matching TRBD2 (7 bases). Germline V gene lookup returns CDR1 SGDLS and CDR2 YYNGEE. Trimming shortened V by 6 bases and J by 1 base, and 16 bases separated the two germline ends. The CDR3 extends over 16 amino acids.

The chain couples TRBV21-1 to TRBJ1-2; TRBD1, as called in the table, went unchecked against the DNA. TRBV21-1 is recorded as a pseudogene. The CDR3 is 16 amino acids. Here the CDR3 reads CASQNNRTDTNYGYTF. CDR3 nucleotide sequence: TGTGCCAGCCAGAATAACCGGACAGATACTAACTATGGCTACACCTTC.

The chain employs TRBV4-2 and TRBJ2-3; 11 bases align to TRBD2. The CDR3 runs to 16 residues. Germline loops: CDR1 LGHNA, CDR2 YNFKEQ. J gave up 0 bases and V 6 bases, and 5 bases lay outside the gene matches. CDR3 region: CASRGLAGGSTDTQYF. The CDR3 DNA follows: TGTGCCAGCAGGGGGCTAGCGGGGGGTAGCACAGATACGCAGTATTTT.

The V and J genes are TRBV7-8 and TRBJ2-4; perhaps TRBD1 as D (6 bases). CDR1 is SGHVS, CDR2 FQNEAQ, per germline. V lost 6 bases, J lost 3 bases, and 9 bases lay in between. CDR3 length: 13 residues. The CDR3 sequence: CASRDRIKNIQYF. The CDR3 DNA reads TGTGCCAGCAGGGACAGAATCAAAAACATTCAGTACTTC. Drawing the rest from reference TRBV7-8 and TRBJ2-4, the complete variable domain is GAGVSQSPRYKVAKRGQDVALRCDPISGHVSLFWYQQALGQGPEFLTYFQNEAQLDKSGLPSDRFFAERPEGSVSTLKIQRTQQEDSAVYLCASRDRIKNIQYFGAGTRLSVL.